One sample yielded the 30 T cell receptor beta chains listed below, sequenced in a study of blood T cell repertoires in COVID-19. Using immunoSEQ multiplex PCR, the repertoire was profiled, and TCRdb retains in-frame clones only, with some absent. The table has approximately 300,000 clones, nearly 90% seen once. The sample taken for sequencing was PBMCs or T cells enriched from blood (not recorded which). These receptors were taken from a woman aged 25 to 39 who had recovered from COVID-19.

The chain carries TRBV10-3 and TRBJ2-7; 8 bases align to TRBD2. Germline values: CDR1 ENHRY, CDR2 SYGVKD. The CDR3 runs to 15 residues. The ends lost 6 bases at V and 2 bases at J; junction bases unmatched: 9. CDR3 amino acids: CAIRAGLVPPYEQYF. CDR3 nucleotides: TGTGCCATCAGGGCGGGACTAGTCCCGCCCTACGAGCAGTACTTC.

This chain joins TRBV5-5 and TRBJ1-1; D is possibly TRBD1 (5 bases). Germline CDR1 and CDR2: SGHKS and YYEKEE (reference sequence). The CDR3 is made up of 13 amino acids. V was shortened by 2 bases and J by 4 bases, with 9 bases between the two germline ends. The CDR3 sequence: CASSFGAGTEAFF. CDR3 nucleotide sequence: TGTGCCAGCAGCTTTGGGGCTGGCACTGAAGCTTTCTTT.

The chain carries TRBV27 and TRBJ1-5; a possible D gene is TRBD1 (6 bases). The length of the CDR3 is 15 residues. Deletions cut 2 bases from V and 1 base from J, with 9 bases between. Germline values: CDR1 MNHEY, CDR2 SMNVEV (reference sequence). This CDR3 reads CASSLGQQSNQPQHF. The CDR3 coding sequence is TGTGCCAGCAGTTTAGGACAGCAGAGCAATCAGCCCCAGCATTTT.

The V gene is TRBV7-9, the J gene TRBJ1-1, with TRBD1 identical over 11 bases. Germline V gives CDR1 SEHNR, CDR2 FQNEAQ (reference sequence). CDR3 length: 16 residues. Losses at the gene ends were 5 bases for V and 5 bases for J; bases not matched to a gene: 10. The CDR3 DNA is TGTGCCAGCAGCCTACCCCTCGGGACAGGGGGAACTGAAGCTTTCTTT. The encoded protein is CASSLPLGTGGTEAFF.

Regarding this clone: The sample holds other DNA sequences that translate to the same CDR3. This rearrangement joins TRBV5-6 to TRBJ2-5; the match to TRBD2 covers 7 bases. Germline V gene sequence: CDR1 SGHDT, CDR2 YYEEEE. The junction had 11 bases not matched to a gene; V was cut back by 4 bases and J by 2 bases. The CDR3 is made up of 16 amino acids. In DNA, the CDR3 is TGTGCCAGCAGCAATGTGCGGGGGTCGCAACAAGAGACCCAGTACTTC. Translated: CASSNVRGSQQETQYF.

V gene TRBV14 combines with J gene TRBJ1-1, with D maybe TRBD1 (5 bases). Trimming stripped 5 bases from V and 1 base from J, with 8 bases between. Germline V gives CDR1 SGHDN, CDR2 FVKESK. The CDR3 runs to 13 residues. The CDR3 nucleotides read TGTGCCAGCAGCGAAACAGGGAACACTGAAGCTTTCTTT. This translates into CASSETGNTEAFF.

The gene calls are TRBV15 and TRBJ1-5; 8 bases align to TRBD1. This CDR3 region has 16 residues. The junction had 5 bases not matched to a gene; V was cut back by 0 bases and J by 4 bases. The germline V gene has CDR1 LNHNV and CDR2 YYDKDF (reference sequence). Here the CDR3 DNA reads TGTGCCACCAGCAGAGATGTCACAGGGGGGAATCAGCCCCAGCATTTT. Translating it yields CATSRDVTGGNQPQHF.

The chain links TRBV4-2 to TRBJ2-3, with TRBD2 as a possible D gene (7 bases). The CDR3 is 17 amino acids. The germline V gene encodes CDR1 LGHNA and CDR2 YNFKEQ. Trimming cost V 3 bases and J 2 bases, with 18 bases left between them. Written as DNA, the CDR3 is TGTGCCAGCAGCCAGAGGGACGGGGGGCCTCACACAGATACGCAGTATTTT. It translates to CASSQRDGGPHTDTQYF.

The chain recombines TRBV15 with TRBJ1-6; 7 bases agree with TRBD1. This CDR3 contains 15 residues. From germline, CDR1 is LNHNV and CDR2 YYDKDF (reference sequence). With 2 bases clipped from V and 9 bases from J, the junction kept 7 bases outside the gene matches. The CDR3 spells CATSRPDRVGSPLHF. CDR3 DNA sequence: TGTGCCACCAGCAGACCTGACAGGGTGGGTTCACCCCTCCACTTT.

V and J are TRBV25-1 and TRBJ1-2, with 7 bases matching TRBD1. Germline-derived CDR1 and CDR2 are MGHDK and SYGVNS. V lost 8 bases, J lost 4 bases, and 10 bases stayed unmatched. The CDR3 extends over 14 amino acids. CDR3 region: CASLRQGVGYGYTF. The CDR3 bases are TGTGCCAGCCTTAGACAGGGAGTGGGCTATGGCTACACCTTC.

This chain joins TRBV4-3 and TRBJ1-2; a weak D match, TRBD1 (6 bases). The CDR3 is 17 amino acids. CDR1 is LGHNA, CDR2 YSLEER, per germline. Trimming stripped 0 bases from V and 8 bases from J, with 22 bases between. The chain's CDR3 is CASSQDVAGAPYVGYTF. The CDR3 region has the DNA TGCGCCAGCAGCCAAGATGTGGCAGGGGCCCCTTATGTGGGCTACACCTTC.

This chain connects TRBV25-1 to TRBJ1-6; the match to TRBD1 covers 7 bases. V shed 4 bases, J shed 9 bases, and the junction held 9 bases outside the gene matches. This CDR3 comprises 15 residues. The germline gives CDR1 MGHDK, CDR2 SYGVNS. The CDR3 DNA reads TGTGCCAGCAGTGGAACCGGGACAGACTTTTCACCCCTCCACTTT. It translates to CASSGTGTDFSPLHF.

CDR3 amino acids: CASSESSGGADEQFF. The CDR3 DNA is TGTGCCAGCAGTGAAAGTAGCGGGGGGGCAGATGAGCAGTTCTTC. The chain joins TRBV6-1 to TRBJ2-1; the match to TRBD2 covers 11 bases. CDR3 size: 15 residues. The V and J ends lost 2 bases and 8 bases, in that order; junction bases with no gene match: 5. Per germline, CDR1 MNHNS and CDR2 SASEGT.

The chain is built from TRBV19 and TRBJ1-6, with 12 bases matching TRBD1. The CDR3 runs to 15 residues. CDR1 is LNHDA and CDR2 is SQIVND in the germline V gene (reference sequence). V lost 4 bases and J lost 9; bases outside the gene matches: 4. This CDR3 reads CASSRDRGPGSPLHF. The DNA of the CDR3 is TGTGCCAGTAGTAGGGACAGGGGGCCGGGTTCACCCCTCCACTTT.

This chain links TRBV4-1 with TRBJ2-5; the D gene is possibly TRBD1 (7 bases). The V gene lost 2 bases and the J gene lost 5 bases, with 12 bases spanning the gap. The length of the CDR3 is 14 residues. Per the germline V gene, CDR1 is MGHRA and CDR2 is YSYEKL. In DNA, the CDR3 is TGCGCCAGCAGCCAAACCAGGGGGGTTGAGACCCAGTACTTC. Translation gives CASSQTRGVETQYF.

A single count supports this clone. This chain joins TRBV5-4 and TRBJ1-2; 7 bases fit TRBD1. This CDR3 comprises 14 residues. Germline loops: CDR1 SGHNT, CDR2 YYREEE (reference sequence). Germline trimming cut 4 bases from V and 6 bases from J; bases unmatched to any gene: 9. CDR3 coding DNA: TGTGCCAGCAGCCCGTACGAGGGGGCGGATGGCTACACCTTC. Protein sequence: CASSPYEGADGYTF.

The chain combines TRBV4-2 with TRBJ2-3; 14 bases agree with TRBD2. CDR3 size: 18 residues. Losses at the gene ends were 5 bases for V and 1 base for J; bases not matched to a gene: 8. Germline CDR1 and CDR2: LGHNA and YNFKEQ. The CDR3 sequence is CASSGDGLAGGRTDTQYF. DNA for the CDR3: TGTGCCAGCAGCGGCGACGGACTAGCGGGGGGCCGCACAGATACGCAGTATTTT.

The rearrangement joins TRBV10-3 to TRBJ1-6; weak D call: TRBD1 (5 bases). The V end lost 3 bases, the J end lost 1 base, and 16 bases lay between the germline ends. The CDR3 spans 18 residues. Looked up from germline, CDR1 is ENHRY and CDR2 is SYGVKD. The CDR3 sequence is CAISDTGDLASYNSPLHF. The CDR3 bases are TGTGCCATCAGTGATACAGGCGACTTGGCGTCCTATAATTCACCCCTCCACTTT.

V usage is TRBV3-1 (or the pseudogene TRBV3-2) and J usage is TRBJ1-6, with 8 bases that match TRBD1. The CDR3 is 17 amino acids. V shed 4 bases and J 4 bases; nucleotides not matched to a gene: 9. Germline assignment: CDR1 LGHDT and CDR2 YNNKEL (reference sequence). CDR3 in amino acids: CASSPSTGEGYNSPLHF. CDR3 in DNA: TGTGCCAGCAGCCCCTCGACAGGGGAAGGTTATAATTCACCCCTCCACTTT.

This clone was counted only a few times. The genes are TRBV9 and TRBJ1-3; D is perhaps TRBD1 (6 bases). The germline V gene encodes CDR1 SGDLS and CDR2 YYNGEE. This CDR3 region has 15 residues. Deletions cut 5 bases from V and 3 bases from J, with 15 bases between. The CDR3 spells CASSTTDSLGNTIYF. The CDR3 DNA follows: TGTGCCAGCAGTACAACGGACAGTCTTGGAAACACCATATATTTT.

This chain joins TRBV19 and TRBJ2-7; 9 nucleotides align to TRBD2. The length of the CDR3 is 18 residues. Looked up from germline, CDR1 is LNHDA and CDR2 is SQIVND (reference sequence). V lost 1 base, J lost 0 bases, and 10 bases stayed unmatched. Written as DNA, the CDR3 is TGTGCCAGTAGTATAGGCTTGATTGCTAGCGGGGCCTCCTACGAGCAGTACTTC. It translates to CASSIGLIASGASYEQYF.

This clone has more than one count but fewer than ten. V and J are TRBV27 and TRBJ1-6, with 7 bases fitting TRBD1. From germline, CDR1 is MNHEY and CDR2 SMNVEV (reference sequence). This CDR3 has 15 residues. V lost 7 bases, J lost 7 bases, and 10 bases stayed unmatched. The DNA of the CDR3 is TGTGCCAGCACCCCCCGGGGACAGATAAATTCACCCCTCCACTTT. Translation gives CASTPRGQINSPLHF.

The chain carries TRBV5-1 and TRBJ2-7, with no clear D. This CDR3 is built from 12 residues. The germline V and J ends were trimmed by 0 bases and 2 bases, with 3 bases remaining between them. Per germline, CDR1 SGHRS and CDR2 YFSETQ. The CDR3 DNA follows: TGCGCCAGCAGCTTGGACACCTACGAGCAGTACTTC. Translating it yields CASSLDTYEQYF.

The V call is TRBV28, the J call TRBJ1-4; tentatively, D is TRBD1 (5 bases). Trimming shortened V by 4 bases and J by 8 bases, and 14 bases separated the two germline ends. Germline V CDR1 and CDR2: MDHEN, SYDVKM. The CDR3 loop spans 14 amino acids. CDR3 loop: CASSYQGSREKLFF. The CDR3 nucleotides read TGTGCCAGCAGTTATCAGGGTTCGAGGGAAAAACTGTTTTTT.

The gene calls are TRBV6-5 and TRBJ1-1; D gene uncertain. The length of the CDR3 is 13 residues. V was trimmed by 8 bases and J by 4 bases, leaving 14 bases between them. Germline V gives CDR1 MNHEY, CDR2 SVGAGI. In DNA form, the CDR3 reads TGTGCCAGCGAGGTAGGTCCTGGCACTGAAGCTTTCTTT. Its translation is CASEVGPGTEAFF.

V is TRBV7-9 and J is TRBJ1-1, with D unresolved. CDR3 length equals 13 residues. Between the trimmed V and J ends, which lost 2 bases and 4 bases, there was a span of 8 bases. The germline V gene has CDR1 SEHNR and CDR2 FQNEAQ (reference sequence). The CDR3 nucleotides read TGTGCCAGCAGCTTACCCCCGAGCACTGAAGCTTTCTTT. This sequence encodes CASSLPPSTEAFF.

The V call is TRBV11-3, the J call TRBJ2-5; D may be TRBD1 (5 bases). CDR3 length: 13 amino acids. Trimming shortened V by 1 base and J by 3 bases, and 6 bases separated the two germline ends. Germline CDR1 reads SGHNT; CDR2 reads YENEEA. CDR3 residues: CASSLGTKETQYF. The CDR3 DNA sequence: TGTGCCAGCAGCTTAGGGACAAAAGAGACCCAGTACTTC.

The gene calls are TRBV29-1 and TRBJ2-7, with TRBD1 as a possible D gene (6 bases). The CDR3 runs to 13 residues. Between the trimmed V and J ends, which lost 7 bases and 0 bases, there was a span of 13 bases. Germline values: CDR1 SQVTM, CDR2 ANQGSEA. In DNA, the CDR3 is TGCAGCGCCCGGACAGCCGGCTCCTACGAGCAGTACTTC. This gives the protein CSARTAGSYEQYF.

This sequence joins TRBV7-9 and TRBJ2-4, with 10 bases fitting TRBD2. With V trimmed by 4 bases and J by 8 bases, 8 bases remained unmatched. The CDR3 covers 15 residues. Per the germline V gene, CDR1 is SEHNR and CDR2 is FQNEAQ (reference sequence). In nucleotides, the CDR3 is TGTGCCAGCAGCTATTGGGGAGCGGGGGGGCACATTCAGTACTTC. Translating gives CASSYWGAGGHIQYF.

The chain employs TRBV4-1 and TRBJ1-5; 10 nucleotides agree with TRBD1. Germline CDR1 MGHRA, CDR2 YSYEKL. Trimming took 1 base from V and 1 from J; bases not matched to a gene: 4. The CDR3 has 17 amino acids. The CDR3 DNA sequence: TGCGCCAGCAGCCAAGGGACAGGGGGTAGAAGCAATCAGCCCCAGCATTTT. Its protein product is CASSQGTGGRSNQPQHF.